The 14 T cell receptor beta chains below were found in one sample sequenced in a study of blood T cell repertoires in COVID-19. Profiled with immunoSEQ multiplex PCR; TCRdb holds only in-frame clones, not every one. Found here are around 87,000 clones, 80% to 90% of them singletons; the top ten hold approximately 9.3%. Sequenced material: peripheral blood. The receptors originated from a middle-aged man with acute or convalescent COVID-19.

V is TRBV6-5 and J is TRBJ1-4; tentative D call: TRBD1 (5 bases). The CDR3 is 14 residues long. Germline V gene lookup returns CDR1 MNHEY and CDR2 SVGAGI. Trimming took 7 bases from V and 5 from J, leaving 14 bases between them. The CDR3 region is CASTLGGTNEKLFF. The CDR3 region has the DNA TGTGCCAGCACGTTGGGGGGTACGAATGAAAAACTGTTTTTT.

The table lists this clone with a count of one. The V call is TRBV19, the J call TRBJ1-3; TRBD1 might be the D (6 bases). V lost 6 bases, J lost 0 bases, and 24 bases lay in between. This CDR3 has 19 amino acids. Germline V gene sequence: CDR1 LNHDA, CDR2 SQIVND (reference sequence). CDR3 sequence: CASRGFGFGGLLSGNTIYF. DNA for the CDR3: TGTGCCAGTAGGGGCTTTGGATTTGGGGGCCTACTCTCTGGAAACACCATATATTTT.

This clone was seen a few times. The V and J genes are TRBV3-1 (or the pseudogene TRBV3-2) and TRBJ1-2, with a possible D match to TRBD1 (5 bases). CDR1 and CDR2 from the germline V gene are LGHDT and YNNKEL (reference sequence). V lost 1 base, J lost 0 bases, and 12 bases lay in between. This CDR3 spans 16 amino acids. The CDR3 region has the DNA TGTGCCAGCAGCCAAGGATTGGTCAGGGCTAACTATGGCTACACCTTC. It translates to CASSQGLVRANYGYTF.

The chain uses TRBV2 and TRBJ1-2; D gene unclear. V was pared by 5 bases and J by 8 bases, with 15 bases between. The germline CDR1 and CDR2 sequences are SNHLY and FYNNEI. The CDR3 consists of 13 residues. The CDR3 is CASSQDSGRGYTF. The DNA for the CDR3 is TGTGCCAGCAGTCAGGACTCGGGTAGGGGCTACACCTTC.

The chain is built from TRBV3-1 (or the pseudogene TRBV3-2) and TRBJ2-3; 9 nucleotides agree with TRBD2. The germline gives CDR1 LGHDT, CDR2 YNNKEL (reference sequence). The CDR3 loop spans 15 amino acids. V lost 5 bases and J lost 9; bases outside the gene matches: 12. CDR3 residues: CASSDGTSWGFTQYF. The CDR3 DNA follows: TGTGCCAGCAGCGACGGGACTAGCTGGGGTTTCACGCAGTATTTT.

The chain is built from TRBV5-6 and TRBJ1-2; 8 bases match TRBD1. The CDR3 contains 14 residues. With 0 bases clipped from V and 7 bases from J, the junction kept 5 bases outside the gene matches. Germline values: CDR1 SGHDT, CDR2 YYEEEE. The CDR3 spells CASSLGQGQIGYTF. CDR3 coding DNA: TGTGCCAGCAGCTTGGGACAGGGGCAGATTGGCTACACCTTC.

The rearrangement links TRBV3-1 (or the pseudogene TRBV3-2) to TRBJ2-7; possibly TRBD2 for D (5 bases). V was clipped by 4 bases and J by 7 bases, with 17 bases between them. The CDR3 totals 14 residues. Germline assignment: CDR1 LGHDT and CDR2 YNNKEL (reference sequence). The CDR3 protein is CASSLRATRDEQYF. The CDR3 DNA is TGTGCCAGCAGCCTCCGGGCGACTCGGGATGAGCAGTACTTC.

The table lists this clone with a few counts. The rearrangement joins TRBV7-8 to TRBJ2-7, with TRBD2 matching over 7 bases. With V trimmed by 3 bases and J by 4 bases, 15 bases remained unmatched. The CDR3 is 17 residues long. CDR1 and CDR2 (germline): SGHVS, FQNEAQ. For the CDR3, the DNA is TGTGCCAGCAGCTTCCTTATAGTCCCGGGGGGTTCGTACGAGCAGTACGTC. This translates into CASSFLIVPGGSYEQYV.

This chain joins TRBV11-2 and TRBJ2-3; 7 bases match TRBD1. V shed 5 bases and J 2 bases; nucleotides not matched to a gene: 7. The CDR3 is 15 residues long. The germline V gene has CDR1 SGHAT and CDR2 FQNNGV. The CDR3 spells CASSARQGVTDTQYF. For the CDR3, the DNA is TGTGCCAGCAGCGCCAGACAGGGTGTCACAGATACGCAGTATTTT. Drawing the rest from reference TRBV11-2 and TRBJ2-3, the complete variable domain is EAGVAQSPRYKIIEKRQSVAFWCNPISGHATLYWYQQILGQGPKLLIQFQNNGVVDDSQLPKDRFSAERLKGVDSTLKIQPAKLEDSAVYLCASSARQGVTDTQYFGPGTRLTVL.

The chain is built from TRBV6-5 and TRBJ2-3, with 7 nucleotides matching TRBD2. The germline CDR1 and CDR2 sequences are MNHEY and SVGAGI. The CDR3 runs to 15 residues. V shed 1 base, J shed 0 bases, and the junction held 1 base outside the gene matches. The CDR3 loop is CASSYWGGSTDTQYF. CDR3 DNA: TGTGCCAGCAGTTACTGGGGGGGTAGCACAGATACGCAGTATTTT.

The rearrangement uses TRBV5-1 and TRBJ1-1, with TRBD1 matching 8 bases. The V segment lost 4 bases and the J segment 1 base; nucleotides outside the gene matches: 3. Germline CDR1 is SGHRS and CDR2 is YFSETQ. The CDR3 runs to 14 residues. For the CDR3, the DNA is TGCGCCAGCAGCCCTGGGACAGGGAACACTGAAGCTTTCTTT. Protein sequence: CASSPGTGNTEAFF.

V gene TRBV24-1 combines with J gene TRBJ2-3; 8 bases line up with TRBD2. CDR1 KGHDR and CDR2 SFDVKD come from the germline V gene. This CDR3 has 15 residues. With V trimmed by 2 bases and J by 5 bases, 5 bases remained unmatched. CDR3 nucleotides: TGTGCCACCAGTGATTGGCGGGGGGCAATAGATACGCAGTATTTT. It codes for CATSDWRGAIDTQYF.

V and J are TRBV28 and TRBJ1-1; perhaps TRBD1 as D (6 bases). With 6 bases removed from V and 3 bases from J, the gap between germline ends came to 14 bases. This CDR3 is 14 amino acids long. Germline loops: CDR1 MDHEN, CDR2 SYDVKM. CDR3 amino acids: CASRAQGWDTEAFF. DNA of the CDR3: TGTGCCAGCAGGGCCCAGGGGTGGGACACTGAAGCTTTCTTT.

V usage is TRBV30 and J usage is TRBJ1-2; D is ambiguous. With 7 bases removed from V and 2 bases from J, the gap between germline ends came to 14 bases. Germline V gene data show CDR1 as GTSNPN and CDR2 as SVGIG (reference sequence). The CDR3 has 13 amino acids. The CDR3: CASLTRSNYGYTF. The CDR3 DNA reads as TGTGCCTCTTTAACGCGGAGCAACTATGGCTACACCTTC.